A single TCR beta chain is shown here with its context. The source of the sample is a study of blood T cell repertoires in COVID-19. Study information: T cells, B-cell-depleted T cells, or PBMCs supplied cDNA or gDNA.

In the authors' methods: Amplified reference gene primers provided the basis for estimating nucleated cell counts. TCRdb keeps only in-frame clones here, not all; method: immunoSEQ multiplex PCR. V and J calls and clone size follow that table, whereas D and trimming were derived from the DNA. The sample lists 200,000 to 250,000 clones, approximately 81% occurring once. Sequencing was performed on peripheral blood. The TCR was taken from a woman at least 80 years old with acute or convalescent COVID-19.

The CDR3 DNA reads TGTGCCAGCAGCCCGAGGACAGGGAGGGAGACCCAGTACTTC. Protein product: CASSPRTGRETQYF. The rearrangement uses TRBV9 and TRBJ2-5, with 8 bases aligning to TRBD1. V shed 4 bases, J shed 5 bases, and the junction held 7 bases outside the gene matches. The germline V gene has CDR1 SGDLS and CDR2 YYNGEE. The CDR3 consists of 14 residues.